This TCR beta chain emerged from a study of T-cell reconstitution after alpha-beta-depleted transplantation in children. CDR3 length: 12 residues. V shed 8 bases and J shed 5 bases, with 13 bases lying between them. The germline V gene encodes CDR1 SGHDT and CDR2 YYEEEE. This clonotype was detected ten times or more. The TCRbeta library incorporated unique molecular identifiers. TCRdb reanalysed the PCR reads using MiXCR and keeps one entry per CDR3 protein. The data contain approximately 510,000 distinct CDR3 sequences, about a sixth of them seen just once; the ten biggest clones take up over 3%. The V call is TRBV5-6, the J call TRBJ1-1, with D possibly matching TRBD1 (6 bases). This TCR was sampled from a human donor who donated a stem cell graft to a child with acute lymphoblastic leukemia. This specimen was PBMCs from the stem cell graft donor, taken from the stem cell graft. CDR3 bases: TGTGCCAGTAGTTTAAGGGGGACTGAAGCTTTCTTT. Translation: CASSLRGTEAFF.